Listed below are T cell receptor beta chains from one sample, sequenced in a study of blood T cell repertoires in COVID-19. The data were produced by immunoSEQ multiplex PCR, yet TCRdb's version contains in-frame clones alone and is incomplete. This table has around 150,000 clones, around 86% appearing once. Sequenced sample: peripheral blood. The receptors were sampled from a man aged 60 to 75 with acute or convalescent COVID-19. CDR3s include the opening cysteine and the closing phenylalanine or tryptophan.

cdr3_aa	v_call	j_call
CASSNQGPATNEKLFF	TRBV18	TRBJ1-4
CASSSTYTEAFF	TRBV28	TRBJ1-1
CASSSQGKLGWTGELFF	TRBV13	TRBJ2-2
CASGGLAGEQYF	TRBV2	TRBJ2-7
CATSLEFGTAAFF	TRBV11-2	TRBJ1-1
CASSLGDSSKYNEQFF	TRBV27	TRBJ2-1
CATNHRDRDREQYF	TRBV10-3	TRBJ2-7
CAISESKGGRSDTQYF	TRBV10-3	TRBJ2-3
CASSSTSGPGTQYF	TRBV5-4	TRBJ2-5
CATRGTSGVQSTGELFF	TRBV19	TRBJ2-2
CASSQGRGREQYF	TRBV3-1/TRBV3-2	TRBJ2-7
CASSYSRGDTQYF	TRBV6-5	TRBJ2-3
CASSLRGARSPLHF	TRBV28	TRBJ1-6
CASSLGPLAGVETQYF	TRBV7-9	TRBJ2-5
CASSQVAQDNLGELFF	TRBV14	TRBJ2-2
CASSLGGRGYNEQFF	TRBV28	TRBJ2-1
CASSRGTSGRWGDTQYF	TRBV6-6	TRBJ2-3
CASSPGQGNNQPQHF	TRBV18	TRBJ1-5
CASSPSYNSPLHF	TRBV28	TRBJ1-6